These 26 T cell receptor beta chains originate from one sample sequenced in a study of beta chain features in type 1 diabetes (dated by TCRdb to about 2018). Broader findings and caveats from the paper: In all four CD4+ subsets, TCRB CDR3 length was moderately but significantly shorter in type 1 diabetes patients.

The receptor library was made with the immunoSEQ multiplex PCR assay. The High Capacity cDNA Reverse Transcription Kit was used to reverse transcribe all of the isolated RNA, meaning that expressed TCRB transcripts were what got sequenced. Held by TCRdb, this immuneACCESS table contains in-frame sequences only and omits some clones. Under half of the omission traces to an unresolved V gene where checked; the cause of the rest is unknown. A total of about 160,000 clones appear in this sample, around 8% of them only once. The ten largest clones take up about 0.5% of the sample. No cognate antigen is known for these TCRs. Sequenced material: central memory CD4+ T cells from blood. These receptors came from a woman aged 18-35 years with type 1 diabetes.

In its sample, this clone was seen a few times. The rearrangement uses TRBV19 and TRBJ2-1; 7 nucleotides match TRBD1. J was trimmed by 10 bases and V by 7 bases; bases with no gene match: 7. This CDR3 spans 12 amino acids. CDR1 is LNHDA, CDR2 SQIVND, per germline (reference sequence). CDR3: CASTLGTEEQFF. The CDR3 DNA reads as TGTGCCAGTACCCTTGGGACAGAAGAGCAGTTCTTC.

This chain joins TRBV7-8 and TRBJ1-5; D is perhaps TRBD1 (6 bases). Trimming pared 1 base from V and 5 bases from J, leaving 12 bases between. The CDR3 consists of 15 residues. Germline CDR1 SGHVS, CDR2 FQNEAQ. CDR3 in amino acids: CASSLGAKGDQPQHF. CDR3 DNA sequence: TGTGCCAGCAGCTTAGGGGCCAAGGGGGATCAGCCCCAGCATTTT.

The J gene is TRBJ2-1, the V gene TRBV27, with D perhaps matching TRBD2 (6 bases). The CDR3 has 14 amino acids. CDR1 is MNHEY and CDR2 is SMNVEV in the germline V gene (reference sequence). V shed 3 bases and J shed 6 bases, with 12 bases lying between them. As DNA, the CDR3 is TGTGCCAGCAGTTTGCGGAGGGCCCCCAATGAGCAGTTCTTC. Amino acid sequence: CASSLRRAPNEQFF.

This clone was detected only a few times. V usage is TRBV7-2 and J usage is TRBJ1-2; maybe TRBD1 (6 bases). Trimming left V 4 bases short and J 5 bases short, with 17 bases between. Looked up from germline, CDR1 is SGHTA and CDR2 is FQGNSA. This CDR3 is built from 15 residues. The CDR3 nucleotides are TGTGCCAGCAGCTCACAGGGTTTGGTAGGGTATGGCTACACCTTC. Its protein is CASSSQGLVGYGYTF.

The rearrangement joins TRBV9 to TRBJ1-6; 7 bases fit TRBD1. Germline CDR1 and CDR2: SGDLS and YYNGEE. The CDR3 is made up of 16 amino acids. V dropped 0 bases and J dropped 10; count of bases not matched to a gene: 10. The CDR3 DNA follows: TGTGCCAGCAGCGTAGGACAGGGAGAGTTGGGATCACCCCTCCACTTT. Translated: CASSVGQGELGSPLHF.

About this clone: The same CDR3 also results from other DNA sequences found in this sample. The chain employs TRBV7-9 and TRBJ2-3; D is unclear. The CDR3 sequence is 12 residues long. Trimming pared 6 bases from V and 4 bases from J, leaving 8 bases between. From germline, CDR1 is SEHNR and CDR2 FQNEAQ (reference sequence). The CDR3 bases are TGTGCCAGCAGTCTGGCGGCAGATACGCAGTATTTT. This translates into CASSLAADTQYF.

In this sample, this clone turned up a few times. This sequence joins TRBV6-5 and TRBJ2-2; 8 bases agree with TRBD2. Unmatched junction bases numbered 3, after V lost 7 bases and J lost 5 bases. Germline-derived CDR1 and CDR2 are MNHEY and SVGAGI. The CDR3 sequence is 13 residues long. The CDR3 bases are TGTGCCAGCATGTCTAGCGGGACCGGGGAGCTGTTTTTT. It yields the protein CASMSSGTGELFF.

A note on this clone: Other DNA sequences in this specimen translate into the identical CDR3. V gene TRBV7-2 combines with J gene TRBJ2-7, with D uncertain. This CDR3 region has 11 residues. Germline CDR1 SGHTA, CDR2 FQGNSA. Trimming removed 5 bases from V and 2 bases from J, with 4 bases in between. The CDR3 here is CASSVTYEQYF. The CDR3 nucleotides read TGTGCCAGCAGCGTAACCTACGAGCAGTACTTC.

Many counts were recorded for this clone. The chain recombines TRBV18 with TRBJ2-7; 7 nucleotides match TRBD1. V lost 4 bases to trimming and J lost 3 bases; unmatched junction nucleotides: 3. The CDR3 covers 13 residues. Germline values: CDR1 KGHSH, CDR2 LQKENI. CDR3 residues: CASSLGTDYEQYF. The CDR3 region has the DNA TGTGCCAGCTCACTTGGGACAGACTACGAGCAGTACTTC.

V and J are TRBV4-3 and TRBJ2-2; TRBD2 aligns across 8 bases. The germline CDR1 and CDR2 sequences are LGHNA and YSLEER. CDR3 length: 18 amino acids. The V and J ends lost 0 bases and 4 bases, in that order; junction bases with no gene match: 10. The CDR3 sequence: CASSQDGLGLGVTGELFF. The CDR3 DNA follows: TGCGCCAGCAGCCAAGATGGTTTGGGACTAGGGGTCACCGGGGAGCTGTTTTTT.

The chain recombines TRBV28 with TRBJ1-6, with 8 bases fitting TRBD1. V trimming: 2 bases; J trimming: 9 bases; junction bases outside the gene matches: 6. The CDR3 extends over 15 amino acids. Germline CDR1 MDHEN, CDR2 SYDVKM. The CDR3 DNA sequence: TGTGCCAGCAGTTTACCGACAGGGGCAGGTTCACCCCTCCACTTT. Its protein product is CASSLPTGAGSPLHF. Full variable domain (rest looked up from reference TRBV28 and TRBJ1-6): DVKVTQSSRYLVKRTGEKVFLECVQDMDHENMFWYRQDPGLGLRLIYFSYDVKMKEKGDIPEGYSVSREKKERFSLILESASTNQTSMYLCASSLPTGAGSPLHFGNGTRLTVT.

This chain links TRBV18 with TRBJ1-2; the match to TRBD1 covers 8 bases. The CDR3 contains 14 residues. Germline CDR1 and CDR2: KGHSH and LQKENI. J was trimmed by 10 bases and V by 3 bases; bases with no gene match: 10. The CDR3 loop is CASSPMGQALDYTF. The DNA for the CDR3 is TGTGCCAGCTCACCTATGGGACAGGCGTTGGACTACACCTTC.

Many counts were recorded for this clone. The chain recombines TRBV7-3 with TRBJ1-2; D might be TRBD1 (5 bases). Trimming cost V 5 bases and J 10 bases, with 17 bases left between them. This CDR3 is built from 13 residues. Germline values: CDR1 SGHTA, CDR2 FQGTGA. The CDR3 nucleotides are TGTGCCAGCAGCACTCGGGAGGGGAACGACTACACCTTC. Its translation is CASSTREGNDYTF.

The chain recombines TRBV27 with TRBJ1-5; TRBD1 might be the D (5 bases). Germline lookup yields CDR1 MNHEY and CDR2 SMNVEV (reference sequence). Deletions cut 2 bases from V and 6 bases from J, with 14 bases between. There are 15 residues in the CDR3. The CDR3 sequence is CASSLGLAGGQPQHF. The DNA for the CDR3 is TGTGCCAGCAGTTTAGGGCTCGCCGGGGGTCAGCCCCAGCATTTT.

This clone was seen a handful of times. The gene calls are TRBV15 and TRBJ1-2; D is ambiguous. V lost 2 bases and J 10 bases, leaving 14 bases between the germline ends. This CDR3 comprises 13 residues. Germline CDR1 and CDR2: LNHNV and YYDKDF (reference sequence). CDR3 sequence: CATSRPPAIAYTF. As DNA, the CDR3 is TGTGCCACCAGCAGACCTCCTGCGATCGCCTACACCTTC.

This chain uses TRBV25-1 with TRBJ1-6; perhaps TRBD1 as D (5 bases). CDR1 is MGHDK and CDR2 is SYGVNS in the germline V gene. The CDR3 covers 12 residues. Trimming left V 2 bases short and J 16 bases short, with 12 bases between. CDR3 loop: CASSEGRTYLHF. The CDR3 region has the DNA TGTGCCAGCAGTGAAGGGAGGACATATCTCCACTTT.

The chain joins TRBV5-1 to TRBJ2-1; the match to TRBD2 covers 9 bases. The J segment lost 8 bases and the V segment lost 0 bases, leaving 9 bases of the junction unmatched. Germline V CDR1 and CDR2: SGHRS, YFSETQ. This CDR3 spans 16 amino acids. CDR3 sequence (DNA): TGCGCCAGCAGCTTGGCCGGCGGGGGGGCCGGAGATGAGCAGTTCTTC. It translates to CASSLAGGGAGDEQFF.

The sample holds a few counts of this clone. The chain couples TRBV6-5 to TRBJ1-4; no clear D. From germline, CDR1 is MNHEY and CDR2 SVGAGI. The CDR3 covers 12 residues. The ends were cut back, 7 bases at V and 5 bases at J, with 8 bases in the middle. DNA for the CDR3: TGTGCCAGCACCACACAGAATGAAAAACTGTTTTTT. Amino acid sequence: CASTTQNEKLFF.

This clone was seen only a few times. V is TRBV13 and J is TRBJ2-3; D is possibly TRBD2 (5 bases). V lost 5 bases and J 2 bases, leaving 14 bases between the germline ends. Germline-derived CDR1 and CDR2 are PRHDT and FYEKMQ (reference sequence). The CDR3 totals 15 residues. Here the CDR3 DNA reads TGTGCCAGCAGCCCAAAGCTAGCAATCACAGATACGCAGTATTTT. This gives the protein CASSPKLAITDTQYF.

This clone was observed a few times. The chain uses TRBV7-2 and TRBJ1-4, with 7 positions matching TRBD1. V gave up 4 bases and J gave up 4 bases; unmatched junction bases: 6. The CDR3 consists of 15 residues. CDR1 and CDR2 (germline): SGHTA, FQGNSA. The CDR3 region has the DNA TGTGCCAGCAGCTCGGGGACAGTGGGTAATGAAAAACTGTTTTTT. As protein: CASSSGTVGNEKLFF.

This clone came up a few times. This sequence joins TRBV30 and TRBJ1-2, with D unclear. V lost 0 bases and J lost 5, with 7 bases in between. Germline-derived CDR1 and CDR2 are GTSNPN and SVGIG (reference sequence). This CDR3 is built from 12 residues. CDR3 coding DNA: TGTGCCTGGAGTGTTGGAGAGTATGGCTACACCTTC. Residues: CAWSVGEYGYTF. Variable domain in full (rest from reference TRBV30 and TRBJ1-2): SQTIHQWPATLVQPVGSPLSLECTVEGTSNPNLYWYRQAAGRGLQLLFYSVGIGQISSEVPQNLSASRPQDRQFILSSKKLLLSDSGFYLCAWSVGEYGYTFGSGTRLTVV.

The V and J genes are TRBV5-1 and TRBJ2-5; 11 nucleotides match TRBD2. With 4 bases clipped from V and 4 bases from J, the junction kept 6 bases outside the gene matches. CDR1 and CDR2 (germline): SGHRS, YFSETQ. The CDR3 runs to 15 residues. CDR3 nucleotides: TGCGCCAGCAGCCCTCTAGCGGGGGGTCGAGAGACCCAGTACTTC. The encoded protein is CASSPLAGGRETQYF.

This clone was recorded a few times. The DNA of the CDR3 is TGTGCCTGGAGTCTGGGACAGGGGCCCTACGAGCAGTACTTC. Amino acids: CAWSLGQGPYEQYF. The V gene is TRBV30, the J gene TRBJ2-7, with 10 nucleotides matching TRBD1. The CDR3 covers 14 residues. CDR1 is GTSNPN, CDR2 SVGIG, per germline (reference sequence). With V trimmed by 2 bases and J by 2 bases, 3 bases remained unmatched.

This clone was detected only a few times. The chain couples TRBV4-1 to TRBJ2-2; D gene uncertain. Trimming removed 4 bases at V and 0 bases at J, with 15 bases between. In germline, CDR1 is MGHRA, CDR2 YSYEKL. The CDR3 is made up of 17 amino acids. CDR3 sequence (DNA): TGCGCCAGCAGCCTCCCGACTGGCAATGCGAACACCGGGGAGCTGTTTTTT. Translating it yields CASSLPTGNANTGELFF.

Only a few counts were recorded for this clone. The V gene is TRBV28, the J gene TRBJ2-7; weak D call: TRBD1 (5 bases). Germline V gene sequence: CDR1 MDHEN, CDR2 SYDVKM. The V and J ends lost 5 bases and 4 bases respectively, with 15 bases between them. The CDR3 totals 14 residues. For the CDR3, the DNA is TGTGCCAGCAGTCTCCGGGCAGGGCGGTACGAGCAGTACTTC. Translating it yields CASSLRAGRYEQYF.

The rearrangement uses TRBV19 and TRBJ1-2; the D gene is possibly TRBD1 (6 bases). Germline V CDR1 and CDR2: LNHDA, SQIVND (reference sequence). V shed 0 bases and J shed 7 bases, with 12 bases lying between them. The CDR3 consists of 14 residues. The CDR3 DNA follows: TGTGCCAGTAGTATAGATCGGGGACAACTTGGCTACACCTTC. It translates to CASSIDRGQLGYTF. Based on the CDR3 plus reference TRBV19 and TRBJ1-2, the full variable domain is DGGITQSPKYLFRKEGQNVTLSCEQNLNHDAMYWYRQDPGQGLRLIYYSQIVNDFQKGDIAEGYSVSREKKESFPLTVTSAQKNPTAFYLCASSIDRGQLGYTFGSGTRLTVV.